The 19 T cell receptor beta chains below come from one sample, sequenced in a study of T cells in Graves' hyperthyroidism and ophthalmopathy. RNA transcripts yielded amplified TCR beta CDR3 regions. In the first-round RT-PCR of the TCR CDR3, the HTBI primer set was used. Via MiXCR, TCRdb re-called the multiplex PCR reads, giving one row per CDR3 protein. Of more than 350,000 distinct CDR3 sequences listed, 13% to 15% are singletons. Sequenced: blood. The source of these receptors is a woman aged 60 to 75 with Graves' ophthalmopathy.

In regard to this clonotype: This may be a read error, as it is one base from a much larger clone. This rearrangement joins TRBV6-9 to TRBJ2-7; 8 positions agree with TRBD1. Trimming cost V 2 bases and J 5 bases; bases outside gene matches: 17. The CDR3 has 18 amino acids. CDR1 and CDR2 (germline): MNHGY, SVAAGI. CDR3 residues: CASSYDRGPTKASHEQYF. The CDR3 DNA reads TGTGCCAGCAGTTATGACAGGGGACCTACCAAGGCGTCCCACGAGCAGTACTTC.

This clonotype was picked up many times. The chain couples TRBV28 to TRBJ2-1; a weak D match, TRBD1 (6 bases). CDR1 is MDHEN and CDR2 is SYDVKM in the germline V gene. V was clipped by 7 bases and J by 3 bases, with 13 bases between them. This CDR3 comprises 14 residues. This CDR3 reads CASIVGQSYNEQFF. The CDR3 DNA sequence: TGTGCCAGCATAGTTGGACAGAGCTACAATGAGCAGTTCTTC. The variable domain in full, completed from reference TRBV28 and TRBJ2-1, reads DVKVTQSSRYLVKRTGEKVFLECVQDMDHENMFWYRQDPGLGLRLIYFSYDVKMKEKGDIPEGYSVSREKKERFSLILESASTNQTSMYLCASIVGQSYNEQFFGPGTRLTVL.

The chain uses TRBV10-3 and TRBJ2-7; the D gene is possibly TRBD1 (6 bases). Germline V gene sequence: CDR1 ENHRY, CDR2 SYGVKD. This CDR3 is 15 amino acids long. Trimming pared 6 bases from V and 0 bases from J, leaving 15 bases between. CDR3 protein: CAISRAAGASYEQYF. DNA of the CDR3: TGTGCCATCAGCCGGGCGGCAGGGGCCTCCTACGAGCAGTACTTC.

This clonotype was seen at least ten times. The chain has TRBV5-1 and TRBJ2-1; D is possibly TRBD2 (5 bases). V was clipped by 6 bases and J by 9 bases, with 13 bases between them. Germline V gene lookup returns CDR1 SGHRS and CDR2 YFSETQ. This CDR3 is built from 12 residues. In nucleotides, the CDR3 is TGCGCCAGCAAATCGGAACGGGGTGAGCAGTTCTTC. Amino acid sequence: CASKSERGEQFF.

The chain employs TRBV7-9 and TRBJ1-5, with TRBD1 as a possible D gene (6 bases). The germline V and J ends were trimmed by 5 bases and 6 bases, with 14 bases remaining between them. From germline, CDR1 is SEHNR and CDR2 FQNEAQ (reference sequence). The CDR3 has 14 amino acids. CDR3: CASSASTGTQPQHF. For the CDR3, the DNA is TGTGCCAGCAGCGCCTCGACAGGTACTCAGCCCCAGCATTTT.

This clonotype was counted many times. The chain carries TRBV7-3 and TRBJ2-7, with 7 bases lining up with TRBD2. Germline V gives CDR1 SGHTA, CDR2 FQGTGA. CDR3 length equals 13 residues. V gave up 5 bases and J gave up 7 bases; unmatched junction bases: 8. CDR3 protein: CASSPWYGGEQYF. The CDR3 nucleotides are TGTGCCAGCAGCCCCTGGTACGGGGGGGAGCAGTACTTC.

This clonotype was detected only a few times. The CDR3 sequence: CATSRLRGAARINSPLHF. CDR3 sequence (DNA): TGTGCCACCAGCAGGTTACGAGGGGCCGCCCGCATTAATTCACCCCTCCACTTT. The chain links TRBV15 to TRBJ1-6; TRBD1 is a possible D gene (5 bases). The germline V gene has CDR1 LNHNV and CDR2 YYDKDF (reference sequence). The CDR3 spans 18 residues. V was cut by 3 bases and J by 6 bases, with 21 bases left in between.

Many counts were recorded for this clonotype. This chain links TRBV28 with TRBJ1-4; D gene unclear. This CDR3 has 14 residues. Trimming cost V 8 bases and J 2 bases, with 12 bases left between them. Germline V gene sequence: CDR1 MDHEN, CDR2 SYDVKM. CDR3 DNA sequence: TGTGCCAGCCCCATCGAGGCTACTAATGAAAAACTGTTTTTT. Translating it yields CASPIEATNEKLFF.

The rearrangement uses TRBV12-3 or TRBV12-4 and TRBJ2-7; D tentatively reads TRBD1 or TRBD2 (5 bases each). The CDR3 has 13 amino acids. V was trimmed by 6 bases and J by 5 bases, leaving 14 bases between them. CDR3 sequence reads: CASSHRNSDEQYF. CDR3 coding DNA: TGTGCCAGCAGCCACAGGAATAGCGACGAGCAGTACTTC.

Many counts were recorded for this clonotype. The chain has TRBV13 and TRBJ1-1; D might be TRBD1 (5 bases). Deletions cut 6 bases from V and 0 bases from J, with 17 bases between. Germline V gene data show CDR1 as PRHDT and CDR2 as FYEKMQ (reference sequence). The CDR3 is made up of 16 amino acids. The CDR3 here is CASRQNLDIMNTEAFF. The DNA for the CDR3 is TGTGCCAGCAGGCAAAACCTGGACATCATGAACACTGAAGCTTTCTTT.

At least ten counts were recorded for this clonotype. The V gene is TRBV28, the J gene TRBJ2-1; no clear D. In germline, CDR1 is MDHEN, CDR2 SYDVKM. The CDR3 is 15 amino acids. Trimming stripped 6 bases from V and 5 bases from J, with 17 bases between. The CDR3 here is CASSRPLNSHNEQFF. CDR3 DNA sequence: TGTGCCAGCAGCCGACCCCTCAACAGCCACAATGAGCAGTTCTTC.

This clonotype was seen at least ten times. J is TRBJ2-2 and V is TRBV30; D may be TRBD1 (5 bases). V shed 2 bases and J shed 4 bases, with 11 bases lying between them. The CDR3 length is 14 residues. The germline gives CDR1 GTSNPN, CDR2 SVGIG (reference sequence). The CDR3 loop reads CAWSTLDSTGELFF. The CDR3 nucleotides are TGTGCCTGGAGTACCCTCGACAGCACCGGGGAGCTGTTTTTT.

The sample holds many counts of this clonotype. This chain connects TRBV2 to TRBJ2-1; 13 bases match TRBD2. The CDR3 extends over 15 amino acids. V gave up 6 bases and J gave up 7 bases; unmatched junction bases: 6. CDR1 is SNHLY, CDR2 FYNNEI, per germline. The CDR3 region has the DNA TGTGCCAGCAGCAAACTAGCGGGAGGGCCAAATGAGCAGTTCTTC. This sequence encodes CASSKLAGGPNEQFF. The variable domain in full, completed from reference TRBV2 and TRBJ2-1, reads EPEVTQTPSHQVTQMGQEVILRCVPISNHLYFYWYRQILGQKVEFLVSFYNNEISEKSEIFDDQFSVERPDGSNFTLKIRSTKLEDSAMYFCASSKLAGGPNEQFFGPGTRLTVL.

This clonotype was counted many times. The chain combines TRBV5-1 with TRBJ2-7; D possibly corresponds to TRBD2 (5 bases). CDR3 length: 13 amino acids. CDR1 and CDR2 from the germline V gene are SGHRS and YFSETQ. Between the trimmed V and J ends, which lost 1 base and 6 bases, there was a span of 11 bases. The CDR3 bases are TGCGCCAGCAGCTTGACTAGTGAGGGCGAGCAGTACTTC. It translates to CASSLTSEGEQYF.

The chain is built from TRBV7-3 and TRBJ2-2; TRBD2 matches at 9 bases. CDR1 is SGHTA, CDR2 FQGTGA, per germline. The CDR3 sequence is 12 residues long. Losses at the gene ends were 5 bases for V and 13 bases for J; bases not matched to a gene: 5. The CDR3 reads CASSPTSGPLFF. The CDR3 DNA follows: TGTGCCAGCAGCCCGACTAGCGGTCCGCTGTTTTTT.

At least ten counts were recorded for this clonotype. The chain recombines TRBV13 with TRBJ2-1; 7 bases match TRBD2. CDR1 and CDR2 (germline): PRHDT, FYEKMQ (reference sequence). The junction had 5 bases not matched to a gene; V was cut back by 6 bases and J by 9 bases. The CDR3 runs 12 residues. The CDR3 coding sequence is TGTGCCAGCAGTCAAAGCGGGGCTGAGCAGTTCTTC. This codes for CASSQSGAEQFF.

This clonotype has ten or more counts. The CDR3 DNA reads as TGTGCCAGCAGCATTCCGGGACAGGGGGAAGCTTTCTTT. The encoded protein is CASSIPGQGEAFF. The rearrangement uses TRBV3-1 and TRBJ1-1; 10 positions agree with TRBD1. From germline, CDR1 is LGHDT and CDR2 YNNKEL (reference sequence). V lost 5 bases, J lost 8 bases, and 5 bases stayed unmatched. The CDR3 length is 13 residues.

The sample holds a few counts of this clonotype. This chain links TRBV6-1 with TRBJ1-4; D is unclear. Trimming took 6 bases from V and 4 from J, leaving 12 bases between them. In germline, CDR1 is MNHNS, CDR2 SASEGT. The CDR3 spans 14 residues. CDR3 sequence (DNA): TGTGCCAGCAGCTCGACACGAGGTAATGAAAAACTGTTTTTT. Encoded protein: CASSSTRGNEKLFF.

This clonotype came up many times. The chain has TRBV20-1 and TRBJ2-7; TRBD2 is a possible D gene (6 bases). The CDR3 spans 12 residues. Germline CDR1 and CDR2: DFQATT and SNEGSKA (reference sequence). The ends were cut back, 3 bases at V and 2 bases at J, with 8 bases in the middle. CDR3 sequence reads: CSASGTPYEQYF. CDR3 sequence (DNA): TGCAGTGCTAGCGGGACTCCCTACGAGCAGTACTTC.